This T cell receptor beta chain was obtained from a study of blood T cells in healthy people across ages. A sample-barcoded 5' primer and a J-beta primer mix were used in a second PCR of roughly 7 to 11 cycles. Each CDR3 protein gets one entry after TCRdb re-called the 5' RACE reads with MiXCR. The profile shows 1.5 million to 2 million distinct CDR3 sequences, under 30% of them singletons. The CDR3 contains 13 residues. V was shortened by 2 bases and J by 0 bases, with 4 bases between the two germline ends. CDR1 is LGHDT, CDR2 YNNKEL, per germline (reference sequence). This chain uses TRBV3-1 with TRBJ1-1; D unresolved. Source material: blood. The clonotype was recovered from a woman aged 30 to 39 in good health. The CDR3 coding sequence is TGTGCCAGCAGCCAATTGATGAACACTGAAGCTTTCTTT. Translating gives CASSQLMNTEAFF.